A single sample gave rise to the 21 T cell receptor beta chains below, sequenced in a study of identical twins. Each CDR3 protein is one row after TCRdb ran MiXCR on the 5' RACE reads. The sample shows about 390,000 distinct CDR3 sequences, about 10% of them seen only once. Sequencing was performed on naive T cells sorted from blood. The receptors come from a woman aged 45 to 65 in good health.

The sample holds many counts of this clonotype. The rearrangement links TRBV12-3 or TRBV12-4 to TRBJ1-1; tentative D call: TRBD1 (5 bases). This CDR3 has 13 residues. The germline V and J ends were trimmed by 7 bases and 0 bases, with 9 bases remaining between them. CDR3 residues: CASMGLLNTEAFF. DNA of the CDR3: TGTGCCAGCATGGGACTCCTGAACACTGAAGCTTTCTTT.

This clonotype was counted ten times or more. V usage is TRBV30 and J usage is TRBJ2-2; 7 bases line up with TRBD1. The CDR3 covers 12 residues. Germline values: CDR1 GTSNPN, CDR2 SVGIG (reference sequence). The V segment lost 5 bases and the J segment 7 bases; nucleotides outside the gene matches: 4. CDR3 residues: CAWATGIGELFF. CDR3 bases: TGTGCCTGGGCGACAGGGATCGGGGAGCTGTTTTTT.

The chain combines TRBV11-2 with TRBJ2-5, with TRBD2 matching over 14 bases. CDR3 length: 16 amino acids. Germline CDR1 is SGHAT and CDR2 is FQNNGV. The J segment lost 4 bases and the V segment lost 5 bases, leaving 6 bases of the junction unmatched. The CDR3 DNA reads TGTGCCAGCAGCCCAGGGACTAGCGGGAGAACAGAGACCCAGTACTTC. As protein: CASSPGTSGRTETQYF.

The chain employs TRBV9 and TRBJ2-2; 8 bases map to TRBD1. CDR3 length equals 14 residues. Germline-derived CDR1 and CDR2 are SGDLS and YYNGEE. Trimming took 3 bases from V and 7 from J; bases not matched to a gene: 5. Here the CDR3 reads CASSATGGDGELFF. In DNA, the CDR3 is TGTGCCAGCAGCGCCACAGGGGGAGACGGGGAGCTGTTTTTT.

The chain is built from TRBV4-1 and TRBJ1-4, with D uncertain. Deletions cut 0 bases from V and 8 bases from J, with 10 bases between. Germline V lookup: CDR1 MGHRA, CDR2 YSYEKL. The CDR3 sequence is 14 residues long. The CDR3 reads CASSQERVGEKLFF. CDR3 nucleotide sequence: TGCGCCAGCAGCCAAGAGAGGGTTGGCGAAAAACTGTTTTTT.

About this clonotype itself: This may be a read error: a much more frequent sequence differs by one nucleotide. The chain links TRBV5-1 to TRBJ2-5; D is uncertain. The V gene lost 0 bases and the J gene lost 2 bases, with 8 bases spanning the gap. The length of the CDR3 is 14 residues. CDR1 and CDR2 (germline): SGHRS, YFSETQ. CDR3 nucleotides: TGCGCCAGCAGCTTGGTGCAAGGACAAGAGACCCAGTACTTC. It is translated as CASSLVQGQETQYF. The full variable domain, rest sourced from reference TRBV5-1 and TRBJ2-5, is KAGVTQTPRYLIKTRGQQVTLSCSPISGHRSVSWYQQTPGQGLQFLFEYFSETQRNKGNFPGRFSGRQFSNSRSEMNVSTLELGDSALYLCASSLVQGQETQYFGPGTRLLVL.

This clonotype was counted between two and nine times. This chain connects TRBV4-1 to TRBJ2-1; 7 positions agree with TRBD2. V shed 3 bases and J 3 bases; nucleotides not matched to a gene: 14. The CDR3 spans 18 residues. The germline V gene has CDR1 MGHRA and CDR2 YSYEKL. The CDR3 region is CASSQGLGGSQGYNEQFF. CDR3 nucleotide sequence: TGCGCCAGCAGCCAGGGGCTGGGCGGGAGTCAGGGCTACAATGAGCAGTTCTTC.

This clonotype came up a few times. V gene TRBV9 combines with J gene TRBJ1-1; D not certain. V lost 0 bases and J 3 bases, leaving 18 bases between the germline ends. The CDR3 covers 17 residues. Germline CDR1 SGDLS, CDR2 YYNGEE. CDR3 protein: CASSVASPGRGDTEAFF. In DNA, the CDR3 is TGTGCCAGCAGCGTAGCCTCCCCAGGTCGCGGGGACACTGAAGCTTTCTTT.

This clonotype was seen at least ten times. The CDR3 is CSVGGGTDTQYF. As DNA, the CDR3 is TGCAGCGTTGGGGGGGGCACAGATACGCAGTATTTT. The chain is built from TRBV29-1 and TRBJ2-3; perhaps TRBD2 as D (6 bases). The CDR3 loop spans 12 amino acids. Trimming removed 4 bases from V and 1 base from J, with 6 bases in between. Germline CDR1 and CDR2: SQVTM and ANQGSEA.

The chain is built from TRBV12-3 or TRBV12-4 and TRBJ1-6; D gene uncertain. The V end was cut by 4 bases, the J end by 7 bases, with 8 bases between. CDR3 length: 13 amino acids. In nucleotides, the CDR3 is TGTGCCAGCAGTTCGTTAGGAAATTCACCCCTCCACTTT. Its translation: CASSSLGNSPLHF.

This clonotype was detected many times. This chain links TRBV12-3 or TRBV12-4 with TRBJ1-5; weak D call: TRBD1 (5 bases). CDR3 size: 13 residues. V dropped 4 bases and J dropped 7 bases, with 11 bases sitting between them. CDR3 sequence (DNA): TGTGCCAGCAGTTGGGCAGGGCCCCAGCCCCAGCATTTT. Residues: CASSWAGPQPQHF.

The rearrangement links TRBV20-1 to TRBJ2-1, with TRBD1 matching 7 bases. CDR1 DFQATT and CDR2 SNEGSKA come from the germline V gene (reference sequence). The CDR3 is made up of 13 amino acids. CDR3 region: CSTGTVGFNEQFF. CDR3 nucleotides: TGCAGCACGGGGACAGTGGGTTTCAATGAGCAGTTCTTC.

The CDR3: CASSGGTSGRERQYF. CDR3 coding DNA: TGCGCCAGCAGTGGCGGGACTAGCGGGAGAGAGAGGCAGTATTTT. This chain uses TRBV5-1 with TRBJ2-3; TRBD2 aligns across 14 bases. This CDR3 contains 15 residues. V lost 5 bases, J lost 11 bases, and 10 bases stayed unmatched. Germline assignment: CDR1 SGHRS and CDR2 YFSETQ.

This clonotype has more than one count but fewer than ten. V and J are TRBV12-3 or TRBV12-4 and TRBJ2-3; TRBD2 agrees at 14 bases. This CDR3 has 17 amino acids. V shed 5 bases, J shed 2 bases, and the junction held 6 bases outside the gene matches. The CDR3 coding sequence is TGTGCCAGCAGTACCGGACTAGCGGGAGGCGCCACAGATACGCAGTATTTT. Its translation: CASSTGLAGGATDTQYF.

This rearrangement joins TRBV7-3 to TRBJ2-7; D possibly corresponds to TRBD2 (5 bases). V was pared by 4 bases and J by 6 bases, with 13 bases between. This CDR3 spans 13 amino acids. CDR1 is SGHTA and CDR2 is FQGTGA in the germline V gene. This CDR3 reads CASSSPGISEQYF. CDR3 sequence (DNA): TGTGCCAGCAGCTCCCCCGGGATTTCCGAGCAGTACTTC. Combining the CDR3 with reference TRBV7-3 and TRBJ2-7 gives the whole variable domain GAGVSQTPSNKVTEKGKYVELRCDPISGHTALYWYRQSLGQGPEFLIYFQGTGAADDSGLPNDRFFAVRPEGSVSTLKIQRTERGDSAVYLCASSSPGISEQYFGPGTRLTVT.

This clonotype was detected a few times. DNA for the CDR3: TGTGCCAGCCAAAGGCTAGCGGGAGGGGTTGAGCAGTTCTTC. Residues: CASQRLAGGVEQFF. The V and J genes are TRBV27 and TRBJ2-1; TRBD2 matches at 12 bases. The CDR3 has 14 residues. The germline V gene has CDR1 MNHEY and CDR2 SMNVEV (reference sequence). V lost 8 bases and J lost 9; bases outside the gene matches: 8.

This clonotype came up many times. The V gene is TRBV21-1, the J gene TRBJ2-1. TRBV21-1 is marked as a pseudogene. CDR3 length: 16 amino acids. The chain's CDR3 is CASSKCNGDPYNEQFF. DNA of the CDR3: TGTGCCAGCAGCAAATGCAATGGGGATCCCTACAATGAGCAGTTCTTC.

This clonotype occurred a few times. The gene calls are TRBV4-1 and TRBJ1-5, with 9 bases identical to TRBD1. After removal of 0 bases from V and 0 bases from J, the junction contained 3 bases not matched to a gene. The CDR3 loop spans 17 amino acids. Germline CDR1 reads MGHRA; CDR2 reads YSYEKL. CDR3 DNA sequence: TGCGCCAGCAGCCAAGATGGGACAGGGTATAGCAATCAGCCCCAGCATTTT. This gives the protein CASSQDGTGYSNQPQHF.

This clonotype was observed many times. The CDR3 DNA follows: TGCGCCAGCAGCTCCGCGGGCGGGGAGCTGTTTTTT. It is translated as CASSSAGGELFF. The rearrangement uses TRBV5-1 and TRBJ2-2, with D maybe TRBD2 (5 bases). The CDR3 is 12 residues long. The V and J ends lost 3 bases and 7 bases respectively, with 7 bases between them. From germline, CDR1 is SGHRS and CDR2 YFSETQ.

This clonotype was observed a few times. This chain connects TRBV21-1 to TRBJ2-7. TRBV21-1 constitutes a pseudogene. The CDR3 extends over 14 amino acids. CDR3 loop: CASRECGSSHEQYV. DNA for the CDR3: TGTGCCAGCAGAGAGTGCGGGAGTTCTCACGAGCAGTACGTC.

This clonotype has a handful of counts. The chain employs TRBV5-1 and TRBJ2-5; weak D call: TRBD1 (5 bases). Trimming left V 4 bases short and J 0 bases short, with 10 bases between. CDR1 and CDR2 (germline): SGHRS, YFSETQ. The CDR3 is 14 residues long. This chain's CDR3 is CASSRGHYQETQYF. CDR3 in DNA: TGCGCCAGCAGCCGAGGACACTACCAAGAGACCCAGTACTTC.